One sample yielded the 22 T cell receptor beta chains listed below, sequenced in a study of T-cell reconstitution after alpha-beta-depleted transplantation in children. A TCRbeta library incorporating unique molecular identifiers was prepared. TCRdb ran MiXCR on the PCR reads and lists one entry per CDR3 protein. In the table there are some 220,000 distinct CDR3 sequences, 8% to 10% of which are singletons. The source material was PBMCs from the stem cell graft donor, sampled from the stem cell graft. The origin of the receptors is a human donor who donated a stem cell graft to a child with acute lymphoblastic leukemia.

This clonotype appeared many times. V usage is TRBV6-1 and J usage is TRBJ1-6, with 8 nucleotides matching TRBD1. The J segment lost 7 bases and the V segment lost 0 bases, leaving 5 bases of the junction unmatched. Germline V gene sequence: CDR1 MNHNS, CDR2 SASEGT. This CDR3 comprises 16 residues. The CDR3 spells CASSEAPRTGNSPLHF. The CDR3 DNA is TGTGCCAGCAGTGAAGCGCCCCGGACAGGGAATTCACCCCTCCACTTT.

This CDR3 is CASSQTSKTQYF. In DNA, the CDR3 is TGTGCCAGCAGCCAGACCTCAAAGACCCAGTACTTC. The chain carries TRBV14 and TRBJ2-5; D not resolved. V was shortened by 3 bases and J by 6 bases, with 8 bases between the two germline ends. This CDR3 comprises 12 residues. Germline assignment: CDR1 SGHDN and CDR2 FVKESK.

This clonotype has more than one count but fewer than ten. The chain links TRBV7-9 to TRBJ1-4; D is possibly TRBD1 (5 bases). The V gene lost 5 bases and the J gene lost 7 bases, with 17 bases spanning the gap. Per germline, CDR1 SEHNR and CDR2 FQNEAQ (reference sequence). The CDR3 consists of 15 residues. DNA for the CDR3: TGTGCCAGCAGCCTACCGGGGGTTGGCGCTGAAAAACTGTTTTTT. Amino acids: CASSLPGVGAEKLFF. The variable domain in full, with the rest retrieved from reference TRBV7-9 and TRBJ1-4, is DTGVSQNPRHKITKRGQNVTFRCDPISEHNRLYWYRQTLGQGPEFLTYFQNEAQLEKSRLLSDRFSAERPKGSFSTLEIQRTEQGDSAMYLCASSLPGVGAEKLFFGSGTQLSVL.

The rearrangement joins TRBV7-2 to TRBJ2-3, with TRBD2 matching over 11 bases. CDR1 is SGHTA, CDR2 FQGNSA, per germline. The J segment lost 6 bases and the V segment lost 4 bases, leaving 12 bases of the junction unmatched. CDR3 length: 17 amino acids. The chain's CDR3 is CASSSRSLAGGQDTQYF. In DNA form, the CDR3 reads TGTGCCAGCAGCTCCCGTTCCTTAGCGGGGGGGCAGGATACGCAGTATTTT.

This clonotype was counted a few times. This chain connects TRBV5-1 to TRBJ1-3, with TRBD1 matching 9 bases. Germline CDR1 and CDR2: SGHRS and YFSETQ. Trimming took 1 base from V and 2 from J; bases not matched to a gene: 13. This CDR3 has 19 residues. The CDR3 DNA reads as TGCGCCAGCAGCTTGAGGACCTCTACCACAGGGGGCCCTGGAAACACCATATATTTT. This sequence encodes CASSLRTSTTGGPGNTIYF.

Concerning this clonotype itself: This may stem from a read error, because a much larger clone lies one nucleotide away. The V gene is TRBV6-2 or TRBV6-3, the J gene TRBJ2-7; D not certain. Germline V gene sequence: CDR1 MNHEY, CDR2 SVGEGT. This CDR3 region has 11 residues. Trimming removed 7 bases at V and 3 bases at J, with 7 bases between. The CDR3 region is CASTTHYEQYF. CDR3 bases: TGTGCCAGCACCACCCACTACGAGCAGTACTTC.

The CDR3 sequence is CASSRLAGGNTQYF. The CDR3 DNA reads TGTGCCAGCAGCCGACTAGCGGGGGGGAATACGCAGTATTTT. The V and J genes are TRBV12-3 or TRBV12-4 and TRBJ2-3, with 14 bases identical to TRBD2. This CDR3 region has 14 residues. Trimming removed 6 bases from V and 7 bases from J; junction bases left unmatched: 3.

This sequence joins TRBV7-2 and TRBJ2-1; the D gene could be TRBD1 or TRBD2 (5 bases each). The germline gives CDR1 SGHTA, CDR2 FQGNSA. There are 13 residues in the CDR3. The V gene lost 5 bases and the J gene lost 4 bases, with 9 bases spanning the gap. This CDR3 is CASSRGRYNEQFF. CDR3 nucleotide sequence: TGTGCCAGCAGCCGGGGACGGTACAATGAGCAGTTCTTC.

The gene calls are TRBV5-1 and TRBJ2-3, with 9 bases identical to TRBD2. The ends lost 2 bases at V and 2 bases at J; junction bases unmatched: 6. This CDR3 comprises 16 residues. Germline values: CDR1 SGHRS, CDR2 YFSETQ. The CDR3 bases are TGCGCCAGCAGCTTTTCCCTAGCGGGGACCACAGATACGCAGTATTTT. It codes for CASSFSLAGTTDTQYF. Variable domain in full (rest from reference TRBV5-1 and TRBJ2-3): KAGVTQTPRYLIKTRGQQVTLSCSPISGHRSVSWYQQTPGQGLQFLFEYFSETQRNKGNFPGRFSGRQFSNSRSEMNVSTLELGDSALYLCASSFSLAGTTDTQYFGPGTRLTVL.

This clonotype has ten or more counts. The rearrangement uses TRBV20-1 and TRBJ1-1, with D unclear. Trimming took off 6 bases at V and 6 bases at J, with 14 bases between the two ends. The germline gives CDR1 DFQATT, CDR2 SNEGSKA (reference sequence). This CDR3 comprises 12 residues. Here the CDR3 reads CSAIPTFAEAFF. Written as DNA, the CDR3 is TGCAGTGCGATACCCACATTCGCTGAAGCTTTCTTT.

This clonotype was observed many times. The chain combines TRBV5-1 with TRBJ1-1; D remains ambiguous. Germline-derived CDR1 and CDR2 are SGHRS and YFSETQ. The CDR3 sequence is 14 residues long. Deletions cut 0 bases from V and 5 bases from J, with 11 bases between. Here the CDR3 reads CASSLGARDTEAFF. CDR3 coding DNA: TGCGCCAGCAGCTTGGGGGCGCGGGATACTGAAGCTTTCTTT.

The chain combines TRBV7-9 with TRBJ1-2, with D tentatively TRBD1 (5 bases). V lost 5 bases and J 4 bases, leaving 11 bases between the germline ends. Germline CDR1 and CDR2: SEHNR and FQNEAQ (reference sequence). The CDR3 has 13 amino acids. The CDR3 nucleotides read TGTGCCAGCAGCCCCCAGGGAGCCTATGGCTACACCTTC. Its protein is CASSPQGAYGYTF.

The CDR3 bases are TGCAGTGCTAGTGGCTGGACCAACACTGAAGCTTTCTTT. This encodes CSASGWTNTEAFF. This chain uses TRBV20-1 with TRBJ1-1; no definite D call. Germline V gives CDR1 DFQATT, CDR2 SNEGSKA (reference sequence). The ends were cut back, 3 bases at V and 2 bases at J, with 10 bases in the middle. This CDR3 is built from 13 residues.

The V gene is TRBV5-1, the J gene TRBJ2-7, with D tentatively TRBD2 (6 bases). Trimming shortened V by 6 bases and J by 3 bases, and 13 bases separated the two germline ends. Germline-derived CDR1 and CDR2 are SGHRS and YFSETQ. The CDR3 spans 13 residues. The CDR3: CASNTREGYEQYF. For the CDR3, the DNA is TGCGCCAGCAATACGCGGGAAGGCTACGAGCAGTACTTC.

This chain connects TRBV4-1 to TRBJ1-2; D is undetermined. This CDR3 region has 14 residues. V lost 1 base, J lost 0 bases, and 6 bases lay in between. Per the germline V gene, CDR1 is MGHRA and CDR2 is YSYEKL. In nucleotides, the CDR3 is TGCGCCAGCAGCCAAGCGGCAGCTAACTATGGCTACACCTTC. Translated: CASSQAAANYGYTF.

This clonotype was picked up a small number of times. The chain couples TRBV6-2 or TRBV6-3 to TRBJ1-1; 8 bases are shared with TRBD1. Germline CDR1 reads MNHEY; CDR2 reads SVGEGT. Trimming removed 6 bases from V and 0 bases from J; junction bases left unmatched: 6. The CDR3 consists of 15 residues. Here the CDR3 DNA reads TGTGCCAGCAGCCGGGGGGACAGGATGAACACTGAAGCTTTCTTT. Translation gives CASSRGDRMNTEAFF.

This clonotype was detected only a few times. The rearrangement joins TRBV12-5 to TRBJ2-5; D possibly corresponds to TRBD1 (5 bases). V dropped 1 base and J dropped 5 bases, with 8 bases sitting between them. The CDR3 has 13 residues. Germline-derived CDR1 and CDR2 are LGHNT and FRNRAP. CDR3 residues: CASGLAKGETQYF. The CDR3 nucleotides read TGTGCTAGTGGTTTGGCCAAGGGGGAGACCCAGTACTTC.

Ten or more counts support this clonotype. The CDR3 DNA sequence: TGCAGTGCTAGTCCCACCGGGACTGGAAATGAGCAGTTCTTC. Encoded protein: CSASPTGTGNEQFF. V usage is TRBV20-1 and J usage is TRBJ2-1; D perhaps matches TRBD2 (6 bases). V was shortened by 3 bases and J by 7 bases, with 16 bases between the two germline ends. Germline V CDR1 and CDR2: DFQATT, SNEGSKA (reference sequence). The CDR3 spans 14 residues.

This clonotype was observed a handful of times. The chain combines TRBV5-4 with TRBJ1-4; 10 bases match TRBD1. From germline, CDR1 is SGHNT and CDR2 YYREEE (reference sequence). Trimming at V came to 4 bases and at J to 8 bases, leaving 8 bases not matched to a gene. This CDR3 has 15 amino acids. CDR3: CASSPRQGASEKLFF. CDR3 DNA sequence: TGTGCCAGCAGCCCCAGACAGGGGGCTAGCGAAAAACTGTTTTTT.

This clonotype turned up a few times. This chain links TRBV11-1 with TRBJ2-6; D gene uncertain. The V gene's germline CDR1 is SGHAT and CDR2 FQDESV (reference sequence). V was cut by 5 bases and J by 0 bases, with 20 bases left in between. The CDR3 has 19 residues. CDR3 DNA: TGTGCCAGCAGCAAACCCAGGTCGGGTTCGACCTCTGGGGCCAACGTCCTGACTTTC. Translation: CASSKPRSGSTSGANVLTF.

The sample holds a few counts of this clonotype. In nucleotides, the CDR3 is TGTGCCAGCAGTGACTCTCGAAAACCCTCCAATGAGCAGTTCTTC. Residues: CASSDSRKPSNEQFF. The V gene is TRBV6-4, the J gene TRBJ2-1; no reliable D call. V was trimmed by 0 bases and J by 6 bases, leaving 12 bases between them. The CDR3 runs to 15 residues. Germline CDR1 and CDR2: MRHNA and SNTAGT.

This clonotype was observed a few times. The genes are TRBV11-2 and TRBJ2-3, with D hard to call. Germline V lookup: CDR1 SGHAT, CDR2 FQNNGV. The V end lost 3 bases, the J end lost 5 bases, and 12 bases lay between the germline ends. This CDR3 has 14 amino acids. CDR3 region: CASSFPDRLDTQYF. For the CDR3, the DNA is TGTGCCAGCAGCTTCCCGGACCGTTTAGATACGCAGTATTTT.